Below are 2 T cell receptor beta chains sequenced from a single sample in a study of beta chain features in type 1 diabetes. What was sequenced were expressed TCRB transcripts, since all of the isolated RNA had been reverse transcribed. Method: immunoSEQ multiplex PCR; TCRdb's copy keeps in-frame clones and lacks some. This table has 550,000 to 850,000 clones, around 15% appearing once. Points from the study as a whole: A moderate, significant TCRB CDR3 shortening appeared in type 1 diabetes across four CD4+ subsets.

No antigen has been identified for these receptors. The sequenced sample consisted of naive CD4+ T cells from blood. Receptors were obtained from a man younger than 35 with type 1 diabetes.

The chain has TRBV30 and TRBJ1-4, with D tentatively TRBD1 (6 bases). Trimming cost V 2 bases and J 3 bases, with 13 bases left between them. In germline, CDR1 is GTSNPN, CDR2 SVGIG (reference sequence). There are 15 residues in the CDR3. The chain's CDR3 is CAWSNQGGANEKLFF. The CDR3 DNA sequence: TGTGCCTGGAGTAACCAAGGGGGTGCTAATGAAAAACTGTTTTTT.

The V gene is TRBV13, the J gene TRBJ2-1, with D possibly TRBD1 on 6 matching bases. V lost 5 bases, J lost 3 bases, and 26 bases lay in between. The CDR3 totals 19 residues. Germline CDR1 PRHDT, CDR2 FYEKMQ (reference sequence). In DNA, the CDR3 is TGTGCCAGCAGCCGCTATTACGAGAGACTACAGGGTAGCTACAATGAGCAGTTCTTC. This translates into CASSRYYERLQGSYNEQFF.